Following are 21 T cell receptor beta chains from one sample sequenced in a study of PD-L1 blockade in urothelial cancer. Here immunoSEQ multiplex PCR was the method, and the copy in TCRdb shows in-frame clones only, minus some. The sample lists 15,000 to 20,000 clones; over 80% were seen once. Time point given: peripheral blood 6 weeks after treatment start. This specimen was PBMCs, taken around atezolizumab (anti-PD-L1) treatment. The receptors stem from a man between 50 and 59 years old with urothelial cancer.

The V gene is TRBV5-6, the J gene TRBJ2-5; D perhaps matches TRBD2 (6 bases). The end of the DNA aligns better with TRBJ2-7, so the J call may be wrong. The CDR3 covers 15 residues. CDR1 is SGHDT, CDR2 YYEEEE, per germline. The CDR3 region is CASSLAGVRSAEQYF. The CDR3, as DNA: TGTGCCAGCAGCTTGGCGGGGGTGAGATCCGCCGAGCAGTACTTC.

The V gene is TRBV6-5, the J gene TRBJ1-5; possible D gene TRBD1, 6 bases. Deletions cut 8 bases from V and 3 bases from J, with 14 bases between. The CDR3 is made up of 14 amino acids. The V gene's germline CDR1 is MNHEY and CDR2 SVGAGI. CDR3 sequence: CASGTGSFNQPQHF. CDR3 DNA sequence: TGTGCCAGCGGAACAGGGAGCTTCAATCAGCCCCAGCATTTT.

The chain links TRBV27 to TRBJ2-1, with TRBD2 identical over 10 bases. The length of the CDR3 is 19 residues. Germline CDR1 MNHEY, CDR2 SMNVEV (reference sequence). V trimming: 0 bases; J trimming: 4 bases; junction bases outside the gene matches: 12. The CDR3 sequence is CASSLSWVRGLAPYNEQFF. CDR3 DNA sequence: TGTGCCAGCAGTTTATCGTGGGTCCGGGGACTAGCGCCATACAATGAGCAGTTCTTC.

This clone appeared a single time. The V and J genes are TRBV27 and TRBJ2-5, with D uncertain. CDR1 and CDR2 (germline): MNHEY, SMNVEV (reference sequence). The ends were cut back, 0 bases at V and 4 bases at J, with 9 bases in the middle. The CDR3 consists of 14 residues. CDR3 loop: CASSLSPNPETQYF. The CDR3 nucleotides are TGTGCCAGCAGTTTATCCCCTAATCCAGAGACCCAGTACTTC.

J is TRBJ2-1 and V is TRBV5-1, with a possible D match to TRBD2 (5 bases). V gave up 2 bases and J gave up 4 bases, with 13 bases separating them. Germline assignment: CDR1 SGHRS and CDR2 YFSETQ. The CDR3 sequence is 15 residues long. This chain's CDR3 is CASSFGPGIYNEQFF. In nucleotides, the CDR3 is TGCGCCAGCAGCTTTGGGCCGGGGATTTACAATGAGCAGTTCTTC.

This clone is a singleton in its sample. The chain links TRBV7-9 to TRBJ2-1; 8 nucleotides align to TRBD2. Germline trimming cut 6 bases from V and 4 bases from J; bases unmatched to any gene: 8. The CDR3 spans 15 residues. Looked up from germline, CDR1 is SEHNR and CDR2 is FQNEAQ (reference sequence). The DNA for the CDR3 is TGTGCCAGCAGTCCTGACGGGAGGGAATACAATGAGCAGTTCTTC. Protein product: CASSPDGREYNEQFF.

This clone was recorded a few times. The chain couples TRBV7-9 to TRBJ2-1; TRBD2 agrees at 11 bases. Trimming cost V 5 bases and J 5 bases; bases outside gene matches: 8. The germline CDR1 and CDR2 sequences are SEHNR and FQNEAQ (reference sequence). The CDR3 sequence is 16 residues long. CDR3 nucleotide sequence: TGTGCCAGCAGCCAGACCGGGACTAGCGGAAACAATGAGCAGTTCTTC. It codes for CASSQTGTSGNNEQFF.

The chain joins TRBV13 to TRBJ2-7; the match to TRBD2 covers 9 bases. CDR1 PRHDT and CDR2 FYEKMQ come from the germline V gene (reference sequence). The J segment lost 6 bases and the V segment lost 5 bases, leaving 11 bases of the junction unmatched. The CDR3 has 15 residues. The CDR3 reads CASSHLAGPFREQYF. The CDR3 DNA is TGTGCCAGCAGCCACCTAGCGGGACCCTTTCGCGAGCAGTACTTC.

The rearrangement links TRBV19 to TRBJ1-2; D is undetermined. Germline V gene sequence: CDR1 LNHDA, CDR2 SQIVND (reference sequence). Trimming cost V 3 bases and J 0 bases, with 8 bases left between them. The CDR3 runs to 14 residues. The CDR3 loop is CASSMGGPNYGYTF. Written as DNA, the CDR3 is TGTGCCAGTAGTATGGGAGGGCCTAACTATGGCTACACCTTC. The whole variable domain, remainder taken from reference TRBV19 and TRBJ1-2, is DGGITQSPKYLFRKEGQNVTLSCEQNLNHDAMYWYRQDPGQGLRLIYYSQIVNDFQKGDIAEGYSVSREKKESFPLTVTSAQKNPTAFYLCASSMGGPNYGYTFGSGTRLTVV.

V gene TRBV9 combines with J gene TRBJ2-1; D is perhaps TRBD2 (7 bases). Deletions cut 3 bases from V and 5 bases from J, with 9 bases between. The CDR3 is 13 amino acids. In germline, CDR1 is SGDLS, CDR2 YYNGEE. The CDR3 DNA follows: TGTGCCAGCAGCGGCGGGGGCCACAATGAGCAGTTCTTC. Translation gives CASSGGGHNEQFF.

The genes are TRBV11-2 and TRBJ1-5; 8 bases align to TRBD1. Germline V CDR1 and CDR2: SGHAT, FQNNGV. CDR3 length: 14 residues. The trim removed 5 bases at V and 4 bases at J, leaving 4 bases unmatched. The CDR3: CASSRDRGNQPQHF. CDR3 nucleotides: TGTGCCAGCAGCCGTGACAGGGGTAATCAGCCCCAGCATTTT.

The CDR3 reads CASSPGQGVVEKLFF. The CDR3 bases are TGTGCCAGCTCACCAGGACAGGGGGTAGTCGAAAAACTGTTTTTT. The chain uses TRBV18 and TRBJ1-4; 10 nucleotides line up with TRBD1. V was clipped by 2 bases and J by 8 bases; unmatched bases: 5. Germline V gene sequence: CDR1 KGHSH, CDR2 LQKENI. CDR3 size: 15 residues.

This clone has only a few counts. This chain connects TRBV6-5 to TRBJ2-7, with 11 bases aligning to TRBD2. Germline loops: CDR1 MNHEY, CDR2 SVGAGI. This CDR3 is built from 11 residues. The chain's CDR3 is CASGRANEQYF. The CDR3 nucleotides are TGTGCTAGCGGGAGGGCCAACGAGCAGTACTTC.

Written as DNA, the CDR3 is TGCGCCAGCGCGGACTTTACAGGGGCTGGAAACACCATATATTTT. Protein product: CASADFTGAGNTIYF. The J gene is TRBJ1-3, the V gene TRBV5-1, with 7 nucleotides matching TRBD1. The CDR3 consists of 15 residues. The V gene end was trimmed by 7 bases and the J gene end by 2 bases; junction bases not matched to a gene: 9. Germline V gene sequence: CDR1 SGHRS, CDR2 YFSETQ.

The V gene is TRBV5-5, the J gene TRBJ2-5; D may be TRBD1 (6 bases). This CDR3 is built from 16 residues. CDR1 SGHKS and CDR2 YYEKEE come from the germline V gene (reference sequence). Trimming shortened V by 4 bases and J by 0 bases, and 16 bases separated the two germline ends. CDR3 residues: CASSPRDTFYQETQYF. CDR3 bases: TGTGCCAGCAGCCCCAGGGACACATTTTACCAAGAGACCCAGTACTTC.

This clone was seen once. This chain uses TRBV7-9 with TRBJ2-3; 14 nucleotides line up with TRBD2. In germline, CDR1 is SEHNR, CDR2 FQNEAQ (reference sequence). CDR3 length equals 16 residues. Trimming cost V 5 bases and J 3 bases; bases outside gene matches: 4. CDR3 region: CASSKGTSGGTDTQYF. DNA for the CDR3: TGTGCCAGCAGCAAAGGGACTAGCGGGGGAACAGATACGCAGTATTTT.

As DNA, the CDR3 is TGTGCCAGCAGCGTCGAAGCCATCGGAGCAGATACGCAGTATTTT. This encodes CASSVEAIGADTQYF. V usage is TRBV9 and J usage is TRBJ2-3; no definite D call. The germline V and J ends were trimmed by 2 bases and 4 bases, with 14 bases remaining between them. Germline CDR1 reads SGDLS; CDR2 reads YYNGEE. The CDR3 runs to 15 residues. Drawing the rest from reference TRBV9 and TRBJ2-3, the complete variable domain is DSGVTQTPKHLITATGQRVTLRCSPRSGDLSVYWYQQSLDQGLQFLIQYYNGEERAKGNILERFSAQQFPDLHSELNLSSLELGDSALYFCASSVEAIGADTQYFGPGTRLTVL.

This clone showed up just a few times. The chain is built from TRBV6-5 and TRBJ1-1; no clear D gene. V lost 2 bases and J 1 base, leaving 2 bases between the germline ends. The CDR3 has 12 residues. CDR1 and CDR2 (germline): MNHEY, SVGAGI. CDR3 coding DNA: TGTGCCAGCAGTTACCGGAACACTGAAGCTTTCTTT. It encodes CASSYRNTEAFF.

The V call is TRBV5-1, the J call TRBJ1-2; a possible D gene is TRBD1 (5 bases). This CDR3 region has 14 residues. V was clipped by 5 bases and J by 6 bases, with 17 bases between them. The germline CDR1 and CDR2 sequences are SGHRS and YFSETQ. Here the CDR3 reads CASRLRPGKDGYTF. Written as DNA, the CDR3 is TGCGCCAGCAGACTTAGGCCAGGGAAGGATGGCTACACCTTC.

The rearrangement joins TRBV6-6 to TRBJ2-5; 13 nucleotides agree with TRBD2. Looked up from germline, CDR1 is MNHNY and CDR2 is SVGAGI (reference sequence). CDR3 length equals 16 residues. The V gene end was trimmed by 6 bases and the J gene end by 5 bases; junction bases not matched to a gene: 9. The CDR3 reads CASSPTGTSGEETQYF. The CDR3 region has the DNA TGTGCCAGCAGCCCAACCGGGACTAGCGGGGAGGAGACCCAGTACTTC.

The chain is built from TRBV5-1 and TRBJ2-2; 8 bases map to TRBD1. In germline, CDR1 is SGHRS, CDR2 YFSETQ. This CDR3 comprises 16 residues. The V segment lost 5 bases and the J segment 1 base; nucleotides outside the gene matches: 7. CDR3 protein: CASRRQGQGNTGELFF. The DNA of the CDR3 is TGCGCCAGCAGGAGACAGGGGCAGGGGAACACCGGGGAGCTGTTTTTT.